This is a list of T cell receptor beta chains from one sample in a study of naive and memory T cell subsets. Each CDR3 protein gets one entry after TCRdb re-called the 5' RACE reads with MiXCR. Counted here are roughly 60,000 distinct CDR3 sequences, more than 6.5% occurring once; the ten biggest clones make up roughly 21%. Receptors were obtained from a female donor in good health. Each CDR3 is given with its conserved first and last residue. Fields, in order: V gene, clone size, J gene, D gene, CDR3 protein. D genes are given only for firm matches. A clone size is listed for some rows: how often the clone was seen (once, few, many), or a class if it is expanded.

TRBV27,many,TRBJ1-1,.,CASSLISSTLNTEAFF
TRBV7-9,few,TRBJ2-3,TRBD1,CASTGQGKDTQYF
TRBV20-1,many,TRBJ2-1,TRBD2,CSAGTSGNRGYNEQFF
TRBV29-1,.,TRBJ2-7,.,CSVETGHGLGYEQYF
TRBV28,many,TRBJ2-7,.,CASTPSRVPGYEQYF
TRBV6-1,many,TRBJ1-4,.,CASARGTNEKLFF
TRBV7-2,few,TRBJ1-2,.,CASSPPPQGVGGYTF
TRBV2,many,TRBJ2-1,.,CASTSLDPFSYNEQFF
TRBV29-1,few,TRBJ2-5,.,CSGGRTQETQYF
TRBV20-1,many,TRBJ2-3,TRBD2,CSARGRPGVGGADVTQYF
TRBV30,many,TRBJ1-1,.,CAWSFRWNTEAFF
TRBV28,.,TRBJ2-1,.,CASTTPSNHNEQFF
TRBV30,.,TRBJ1-1,.,CAWSVPGNTEAFF
TRBV29-1,many,TRBJ1-2,TRBD1,CSDGDRVDGYTF
TRBV3-1,many,TRBJ1-4,.,CASSRRQASTNEKLFF
TRBV29-1,.,TRBJ2-7,TRBD2,CSALGLAGSYEQYF
TRBV28,.,TRBJ2-3,TRBD2,CASTGRGLLYTDTQYF
TRBV27,.,TRBJ2-2,TRBD1,CASRLQTGPTGELFF
TRBV20-1,few,TRBJ2-7,TRBD1,CSAREKPGQGYEQYF
TRBV19,.,TRBJ2-5,TRBD1,CASTGTAETQYF
TRBV6-5,few,TRBJ2-1,.,CASSYVGRGEQFF
TRBV28,many,TRBJ2-5,TRBD1,CASSLTTGGETQYF
TRBV30,.,TRBJ2-7,.,CAWTNGAHEQYF
TRBV12-3/TRBV12-4,.,TRBJ1-5,.,CASSLNGLIMPQHF
TRBV30,.,TRBJ2-1,.,CAWTVGGTNLEQFF
TRBV30,few,TRBJ1-3,TRBD1,CAWSRGSGNTIYF
TRBV11-3,few,TRBJ2-7,.,CASSHGHLYEQYF
TRBV5-1,.,TRBJ2-6,TRBD1,CASSLQGAGSGANVLTF
TRBV7-9,.,TRBJ1-1,.,CAIFGTERGTEAFF
TRBV12-3/TRBV12-4,few,TRBJ2-5,.,CASSDQRLAQYF
TRBV20-1,once,TRBJ2-3,.,CSARDPRGPTGSDTQYF
TRBV5-1,few,TRBJ2-2,TRBD1,CASSLQGDGELFF
TRBV3-1,.,TRBJ2-7,.,CASSQGPGIRSYEQYF
TRBV9,medium-sized,TRBJ2-3,TRBD2,CASSAGLVVDTDTQYF
TRBV18,.,TRBJ1-1,.,CASSPQGARAEAFF
TRBV4-1,.,TRBJ1-5,.,CASSLVGVRQPQHF
TRBV28,few,TRBJ2-7,TRBD2,CASSDPGGGLYEQYF
TRBV6-1,few,TRBJ1-2,.,CASSSETPTLYGYTF
TRBV20-1,few,TRBJ2-5,.,CSARPGVPKETQYF
TRBV12-3/TRBV12-4,.,TRBJ1-2,.,CASSPRDFLYGYTF